This entry features one T cell receptor beta chain sequence. Treatment noted: oral pan-JAK inhibitor, 5-10 mg twice daily. Losses at the gene ends were 4 bases for V and 4 bases for J; bases not matched to a gene: 6. This CDR3 comprises 16 residues. The sample is drawn from a study of CD8+ T cells in alopecia areata. RNA extraction and reverse transcription yielded cDNA as sequencing template. The protocol was immunoSEQ multiplex PCR, while the TCRdb copy is restricted to in-frame clones and leaves out a portion. Of 150,000 to 200,000 clones listed, 64% are singletons. The receptor comes from a human donor with alopecia areata. The rearrangement joins TRBV23-1 to TRBJ2-1, with 11 bases identical to TRBD1. TRBV23-1 qualifies as an ORF whose function is uncertain. This specimen was CD4+ T cells sorted from blood, taken at approximately week 49, from a patient treated with tofacitinib. The CDR3 sequence: CASSPYRDRGYNEQFF. For the CDR3, the DNA is TGCGCCAGCAGTCCATACCGGGACAGGGGGTACAATGAGCAGTTCTTC.